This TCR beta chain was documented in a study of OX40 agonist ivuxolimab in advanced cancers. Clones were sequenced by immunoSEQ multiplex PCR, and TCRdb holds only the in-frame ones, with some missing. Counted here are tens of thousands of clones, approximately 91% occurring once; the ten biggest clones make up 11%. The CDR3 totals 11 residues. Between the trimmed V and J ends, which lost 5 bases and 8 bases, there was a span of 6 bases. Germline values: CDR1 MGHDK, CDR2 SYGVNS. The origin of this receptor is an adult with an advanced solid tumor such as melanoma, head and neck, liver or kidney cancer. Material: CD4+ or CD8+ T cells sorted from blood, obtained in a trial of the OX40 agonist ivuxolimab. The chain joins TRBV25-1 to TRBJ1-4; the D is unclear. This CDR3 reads CASSLGEKLFF. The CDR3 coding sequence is TGTGCCAGCAGTTTGGGGGAAAAACTGTTTTTT.